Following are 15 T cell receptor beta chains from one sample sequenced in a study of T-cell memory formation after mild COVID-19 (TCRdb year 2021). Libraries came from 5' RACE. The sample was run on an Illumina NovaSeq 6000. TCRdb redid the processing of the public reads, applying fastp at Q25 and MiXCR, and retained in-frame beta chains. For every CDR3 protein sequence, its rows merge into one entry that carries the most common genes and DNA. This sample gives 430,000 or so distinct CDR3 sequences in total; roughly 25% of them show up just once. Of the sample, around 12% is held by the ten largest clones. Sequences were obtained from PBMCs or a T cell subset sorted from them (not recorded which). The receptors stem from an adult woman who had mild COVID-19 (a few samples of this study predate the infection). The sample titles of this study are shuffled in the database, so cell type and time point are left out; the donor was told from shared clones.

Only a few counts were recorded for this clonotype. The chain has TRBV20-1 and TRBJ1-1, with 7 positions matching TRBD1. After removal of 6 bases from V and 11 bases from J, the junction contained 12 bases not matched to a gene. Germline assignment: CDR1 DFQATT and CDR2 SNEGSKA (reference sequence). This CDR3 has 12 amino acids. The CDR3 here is CSAERQGEVAFF. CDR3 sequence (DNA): TGCAGTGCAGAACGACAGGGTGAGGTGGCTTTCTTT.

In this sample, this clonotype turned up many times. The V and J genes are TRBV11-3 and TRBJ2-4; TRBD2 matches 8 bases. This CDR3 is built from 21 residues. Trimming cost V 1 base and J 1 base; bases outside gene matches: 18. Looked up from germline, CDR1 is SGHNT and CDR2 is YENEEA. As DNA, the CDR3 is TGTGCCAGCAGCTTAGGAGGTAGCGGGATCGGGCTGGGGGCGGCCAAAAACATTCAGTACTTC. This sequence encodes CASSLGGSGIGLGAAKNIQYF. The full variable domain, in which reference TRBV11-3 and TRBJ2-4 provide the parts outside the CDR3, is EAGVVQSPRYKIIEKKQPVAFWCNPISGHNTLYWYLQNLGQGPELLIRYENEEAVDDSQLPKDRFSAERLKGVDSTLKIQPAELGDSAVYLCASSLGGSGIGLGAAKNIQYFGAGTRLSVL.

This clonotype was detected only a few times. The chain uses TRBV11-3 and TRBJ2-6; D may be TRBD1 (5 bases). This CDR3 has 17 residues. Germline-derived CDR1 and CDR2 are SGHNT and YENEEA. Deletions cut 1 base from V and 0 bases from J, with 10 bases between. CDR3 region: CASSLGQGSSGANVLTF. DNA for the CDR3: TGTGCCAGCAGCTTAGGTCAGGGCTCCTCTGGGGCCAACGTCCTGACTTTC. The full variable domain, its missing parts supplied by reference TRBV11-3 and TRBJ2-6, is EAGVVQSPRYKIIEKKQPVAFWCNPISGHNTLYWYLQNLGQGPELLIRYENEEAVDDSQLPKDRFSAERLKGVDSTLKIQPAELGDSAVYLCASSLGQGSSGANVLTFGAGSRLTVL.

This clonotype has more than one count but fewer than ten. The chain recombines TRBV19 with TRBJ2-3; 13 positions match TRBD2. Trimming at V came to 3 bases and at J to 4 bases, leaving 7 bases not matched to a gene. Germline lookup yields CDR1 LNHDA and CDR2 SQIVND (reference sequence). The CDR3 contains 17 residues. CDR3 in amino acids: CASSMQTSGRAADTQYF. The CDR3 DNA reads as TGTGCCAGTAGTATGCAAACTAGCGGGAGGGCGGCAGATACGCAGTATTTT.

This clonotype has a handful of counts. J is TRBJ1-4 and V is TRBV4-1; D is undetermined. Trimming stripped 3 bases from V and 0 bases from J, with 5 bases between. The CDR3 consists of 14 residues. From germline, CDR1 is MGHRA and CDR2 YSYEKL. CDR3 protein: CASSQSPTNEKLFF. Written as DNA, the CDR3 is TGCGCCAGCAGCCAGAGTCCAACTAATGAAAAACTGTTTTTT.

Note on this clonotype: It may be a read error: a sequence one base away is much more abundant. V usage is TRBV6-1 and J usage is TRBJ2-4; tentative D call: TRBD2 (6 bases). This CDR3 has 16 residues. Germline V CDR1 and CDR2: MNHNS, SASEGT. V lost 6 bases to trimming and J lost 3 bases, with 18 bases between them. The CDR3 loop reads CASSHMARGNKNIQYF. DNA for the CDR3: TGTGCCAGCAGCCATATGGCTCGGGGGAACAAAAACATTCAGTACTTC.

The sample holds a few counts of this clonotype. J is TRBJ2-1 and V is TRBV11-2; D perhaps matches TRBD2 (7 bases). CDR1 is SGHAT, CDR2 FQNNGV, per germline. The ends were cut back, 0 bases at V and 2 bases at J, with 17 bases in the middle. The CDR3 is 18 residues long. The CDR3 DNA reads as TGTGCCAGCAGCTTAGATCCGGGGGGAACAGGGCCCTACAATGAGCAGTTCTTC. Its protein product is CASSLDPGGTGPYNEQFF.

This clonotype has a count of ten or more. For the CDR3, the DNA is TGCGCCAGCAGCCCCGGGACAGGGAACACTGAAGCTTTCTTT. Amino acids: CASSPGTGNTEAFF. V usage is TRBV5-1 and J usage is TRBJ1-1; 8 bases line up with TRBD1. Germline-derived CDR1 and CDR2 are SGHRS and YFSETQ. This CDR3 is 14 amino acids long. V shed 4 bases and J 1 base; nucleotides not matched to a gene: 3.

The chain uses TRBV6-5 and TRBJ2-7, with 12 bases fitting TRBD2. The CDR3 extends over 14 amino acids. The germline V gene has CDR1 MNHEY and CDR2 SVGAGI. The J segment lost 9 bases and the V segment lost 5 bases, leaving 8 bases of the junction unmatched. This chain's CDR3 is CASSPLAGGVWQYF. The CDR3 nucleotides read TGTGCCAGCAGTCCACTAGCGGGAGGTGTGTGGCAGTACTTC.

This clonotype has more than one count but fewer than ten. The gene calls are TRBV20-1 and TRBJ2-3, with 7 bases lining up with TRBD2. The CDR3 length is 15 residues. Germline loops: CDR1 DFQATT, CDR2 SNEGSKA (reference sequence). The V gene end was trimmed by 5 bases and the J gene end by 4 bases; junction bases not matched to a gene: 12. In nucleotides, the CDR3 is TGCAGTGCTCCTAGACTAGCCCAATCACCAGATACGCAGTATTTT. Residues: CSAPRLAQSPDTQYF.

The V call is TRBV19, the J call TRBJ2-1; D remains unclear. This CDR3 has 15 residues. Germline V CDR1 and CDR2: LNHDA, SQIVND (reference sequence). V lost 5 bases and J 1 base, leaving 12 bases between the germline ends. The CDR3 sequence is CASSSGAHSYNEQFF. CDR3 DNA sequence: TGTGCCAGTAGTTCAGGAGCCCATTCCTACAATGAGCAGTTCTTC.

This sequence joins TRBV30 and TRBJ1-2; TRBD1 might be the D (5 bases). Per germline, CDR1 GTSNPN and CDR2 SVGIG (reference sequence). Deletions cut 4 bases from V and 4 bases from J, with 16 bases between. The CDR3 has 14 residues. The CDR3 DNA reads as TGTGCCTGGATGGGGGGGAAGTCTAGCTATGGCTACACCTTC. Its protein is CAWMGGKSSYGYTF.

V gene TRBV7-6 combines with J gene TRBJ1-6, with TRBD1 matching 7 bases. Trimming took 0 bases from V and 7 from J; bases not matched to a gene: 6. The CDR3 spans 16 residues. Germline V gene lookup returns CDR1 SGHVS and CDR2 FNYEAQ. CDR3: CASSLAEAGGNSPLHF. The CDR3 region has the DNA TGTGCCAGCAGCTTAGCGGAGGCAGGGGGGAATTCACCCCTCCACTTT.

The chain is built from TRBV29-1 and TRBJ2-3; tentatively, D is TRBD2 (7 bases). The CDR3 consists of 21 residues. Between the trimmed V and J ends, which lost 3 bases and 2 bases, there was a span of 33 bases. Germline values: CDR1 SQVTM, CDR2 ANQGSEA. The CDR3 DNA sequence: TGCAGCGTTGATCACCGGGACATAAAGGGCCTCGGGGGGCTGACCACAGATACGCAGTATTTT. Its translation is CSVDHRDIKGLGGLTTDTQYF.

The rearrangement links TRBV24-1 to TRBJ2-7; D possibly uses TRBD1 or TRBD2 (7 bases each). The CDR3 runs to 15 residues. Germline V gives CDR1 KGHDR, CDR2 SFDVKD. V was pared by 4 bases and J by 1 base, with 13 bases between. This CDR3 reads CATSDQGGDSYEQYF. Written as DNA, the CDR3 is TGTGCCACCAGTGACCAGGGGGGGGATTCCTACGAGCAGTACTTC.